The 13 T cell receptor beta chains below all came from one sample that was sequenced in a study of control samples from healthy donors and cancer patients. Some clones are missing from TCRdb's copy, which holds only in-frame ones; the method was immunoSEQ multiplex PCR. Here the sample spans about 410,000 clones, 80% to 95% being singletons. Specimen: PBMCs. Receptors originate from a man aged 35-49 years with head and neck cancer.

J is TRBJ1-1 and V is TRBV5-6; D remains unclear. Germline V gene data show CDR1 as SGHDT and CDR2 as YYEEEE. This CDR3 region has 11 residues. Between the trimmed V and J ends, which lost 3 bases and 9 bases, there was a span of 9 bases. The CDR3 spells CASSWGTQAFF. The CDR3 nucleotides are TGTGCCAGCAGCTGGGGAACCCAAGCTTTCTTT.

V and J are TRBV28 and TRBJ1-2; 11 bases match TRBD1. The V and J ends lost 5 bases and 7 bases, in that order; junction bases with no gene match: 9. CDR1 and CDR2 from the germline V gene are MDHEN and SYDVKM. This CDR3 contains 15 residues. The CDR3 coding sequence is TGTGCCAGCAGTACGAGGGACAGGGGGGCGGGTGGCTACACCTTC. It is translated as CASSTRDRGAGGYTF.

V gene TRBV7-9 combines with J gene TRBJ2-1, with D perhaps TRBD1 (6 bases). The CDR3 consists of 15 residues. V gave up 4 bases and J gave up 12 bases, with 22 bases separating them. Germline assignment: CDR1 SEHNR and CDR2 FQNEAQ (reference sequence). In DNA form, the CDR3 reads TGTGCCAGCAGCTCCCGGGAAACAGGGTCTGGTGGGCAGTTCTTC. As protein: CASSSRETGSGGQFF.

In DNA, the CDR3 is TGTGCCAGCAGCCTCGGACAGGGACGTTCGGGCTACACCTTC. This encodes CASSLGQGRSGYTF. The chain is built from TRBV3-1 (or the pseudogene TRBV3-2) and TRBJ1-2; 8 positions match TRBD1. CDR1 LGHDT and CDR2 YNNKEL come from the germline V gene (reference sequence). V lost 4 bases, J lost 8 bases, and 9 bases stayed unmatched. The CDR3 consists of 14 residues.

The J gene is TRBJ2-2, the V gene TRBV9; D may be TRBD2 (6 bases). The CDR3 covers 17 residues. Between the trimmed V and J ends, which lost 4 bases and 5 bases, there was a span of 21 bases. The germline CDR1 and CDR2 sequences are SGDLS and YYNGEE. This chain's CDR3 is CASSSPLQEGYTGELFF. DNA for the CDR3: TGTGCCAGCAGCTCCCCCCTGCAGGAGGGTTATACCGGGGAGCTGTTTTTT.

This clone appeared once. This chain connects TRBV28 to TRBJ2-7; D gene ambiguous. The V gene lost 8 bases and the J gene lost 13 bases, with 18 bases spanning the gap. Germline CDR1 and CDR2: MDHEN and SYDVKM. The CDR3 spans 11 residues. For the CDR3, the DNA is TGTGCCAGCGAAAATAGCCCAGTGTTATACTTC. It is translated as CASENSPVLYF.

As concerns this clone: The same CDR3 can be traced to other DNA sequences in this sample. The V gene is TRBV9, the J gene TRBJ2-7; tentative D call: TRBD1 (5 bases). CDR1 and CDR2 from the germline V gene are SGDLS and YYNGEE. This CDR3 has 14 residues. The ends were cut back, 0 bases at V and 0 bases at J, with 7 bases in the middle. The chain's CDR3 is CASSVGDSSYEQYF. The CDR3 DNA reads as TGTGCCAGCAGCGTAGGTGACAGCTCCTACGAGCAGTACTTC.

This chain joins TRBV5-6 and TRBJ2-1, with unresolved D. This CDR3 region has 13 residues. CDR1 is SGHDT and CDR2 is YYEEEE in the germline V gene. V was clipped by 4 bases and J by 2 bases, with 7 bases between them. CDR3 coding DNA: TGTGCCAGCAGCAATCTGGCCTACAATGAGCAGTTCTTC. This codes for CASSNLAYNEQFF.

The gene calls are TRBV28 and TRBJ2-5, with D tentatively TRBD2 (7 bases). The germline gives CDR1 MDHEN, CDR2 SYDVKM. The CDR3 is made up of 15 amino acids. Deletions cut 3 bases from V and 5 bases from J, with 16 bases between. CDR3 region: CASSLRGGTYETQYF. CDR3 DNA: TGTGCCAGCAGTTTGAGGGGGGGGACGTATGAGACCCAGTACTTC.

The chain is built from TRBV6-2 or TRBV6-3 and TRBJ1-1; D is unclear. V lost 0 bases and J lost 7, with 9 bases in between. CDR1 and CDR2 from the germline V gene are MNHEY and SVGEGT. The CDR3 has 13 amino acids. The CDR3 is CASSYSGLIEAFF. For the CDR3, the DNA is TGTGCCAGCAGTTACTCCGGACTGATTGAAGCTTTCTTT.

The CDR3 coding sequence is TGTGCCAGCAGTTTCTCCGGATTCACAGATACGCAGTATTTT. This encodes CASSFSGFTDTQYF. The chain links TRBV27 to TRBJ2-3, with no clear D. V was pared by 3 bases and J by 2 bases, with 9 bases between. The germline gives CDR1 MNHEY, CDR2 SMNVEV (reference sequence). CDR3 length: 14 residues.

The V call is TRBV10-3, the J call TRBJ1-1; D remains unclear. In germline, CDR1 is ENHRY, CDR2 SYGVKD. Trimming stripped 2 bases from V and 3 bases from J, with 13 bases between. CDR3 size: 15 residues. The CDR3 DNA follows: TGTGCCATCAGTGAGCTGGAGGCCTGGGACACTGAAGCTTTCTTT. This sequence encodes CAISELEAWDTEAFF.

There are a few counts of this clone. The J gene is TRBJ1-6, the V gene TRBV7-3, with no clear D. V dropped 3 bases and J dropped 10 bases, with 7 bases sitting between them. The CDR3 has 12 residues. Germline V gives CDR1 SGHTA, CDR2 FQGTGA. CDR3 coding DNA: TGTGCCAGCAGCTTGTATGGGTCACCCCTCCACTTT. Protein: CASSLYGSPLHF.